This TCR beta chain was identified during a study of cytomegalovirus exposure and HLA in healthy donors. In the study overall: The study placed 70% to 90% of its 350 to 450 genotyped donors in the Caucasian-associated ancestry cluster.

V lost 1 base to trimming and J lost 2 bases, with 9 bases between them. The germline V gene encodes CDR1 SGHTS and CDR2 YDEGEE. There are 15 residues in the CDR3. Findings and caveats of the study: Looking again later, the authors saw that most CMV-associated TCR beta chains seemed HLA-restricted. Later on, an analysis tied about 17,000 TCR beta sequences to HLA alleles at 0.05 false discovery rate. Cytomegalovirus-associated status was assigned to more than 150 TCR beta chains.

Amplification used 60 Vbeta primers and 13 Jbeta primers. Generated by immunoSEQ multiplex PCR, the TCRdb table keeps only in-frame clones and is missing some. The profile shows approximately 140,000 clones, roughly 80% of them singletons. A remark on this clone: What it binds is not known.

This TCR came from a woman aged 40 to 50 in good health and CMV-seronegative. The chain links TRBV5-8 to TRBJ2-2, with a possible D match to TRBD2 (6 bases). The sample taken for sequencing was PBMCs. CDR3 protein: CASSLRGANTGELFF. CDR3 bases: TGTGCCAGCAGCTTGCGCGGGGCTAACACCGGGGAGCTGTTTTTT.